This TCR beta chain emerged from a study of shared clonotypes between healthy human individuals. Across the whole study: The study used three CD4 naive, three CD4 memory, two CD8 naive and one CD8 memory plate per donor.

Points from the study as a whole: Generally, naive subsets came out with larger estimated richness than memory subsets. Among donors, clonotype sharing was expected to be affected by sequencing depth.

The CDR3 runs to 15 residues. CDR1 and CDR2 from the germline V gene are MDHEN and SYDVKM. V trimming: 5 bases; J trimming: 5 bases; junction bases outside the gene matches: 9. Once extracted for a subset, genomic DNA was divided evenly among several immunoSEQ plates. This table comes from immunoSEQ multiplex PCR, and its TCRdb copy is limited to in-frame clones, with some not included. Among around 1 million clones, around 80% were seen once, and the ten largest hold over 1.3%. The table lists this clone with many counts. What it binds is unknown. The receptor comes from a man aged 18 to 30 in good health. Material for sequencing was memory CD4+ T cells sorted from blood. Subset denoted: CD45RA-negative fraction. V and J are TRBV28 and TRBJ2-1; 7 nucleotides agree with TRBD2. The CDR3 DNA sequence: TGTGCCAGCAGTCCGAGACGACTAGCCCACAATGAGCAGTTCTTC. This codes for CASSPRRLAHNEQFF.